This entry lists 10 T cell receptor beta chains sequenced from one sample in a study of blood T cell repertoires in COVID-19. The protocol was immunoSEQ multiplex PCR, while the TCRdb copy is restricted to in-frame clones and leaves out a portion. Here the sample spans a few hundred thousand clones, roughly 84% being singletons. What was sequenced was PBMCs or T cells enriched from blood (not recorded which). The receptors were gathered from a woman aged 30 to 39 who had recovered from COVID-19.

CDR3 in DNA: TGTGCCAGCAGCTTACTGCGGACAGGGGGCTTCTACTACGAGCAGTACTTC. Amino acids: CASSLLRTGGFYYEQYF. The chain joins TRBV7-8 to TRBJ2-7, with 11 bases lining up with TRBD1. V shed 2 bases and J 3 bases; nucleotides not matched to a gene: 9. CDR3 length equals 17 residues. Germline assignment: CDR1 SGHVS and CDR2 FQNEAQ.

The rearrangement links TRBV21-1 to TRBJ2-5; the D call TRBD2 from the table was never checked on the DNA. TRBV21-1 represents a pseudogene. This CDR3 has 15 residues. CDR3 loop: CASSRAGRRSETQYF. CDR3 in DNA: TGTGCCAGCAGCCGCGCGGGGAGGAGGTCTGAGACCCAGTACTTC.

Only one count was recorded for this clone. Other DNA sequences in this sample translate to the same CDR3. V usage is TRBV5-1 and J usage is TRBJ2-7; TRBD1 agrees at 10 bases. This CDR3 region has 15 residues. V was clipped by 3 bases and J by 2 bases; unmatched bases: 5. CDR1 and CDR2 (germline): SGHRS, YFSETQ. This CDR3 reads CASSSAGTGAYEQYF. CDR3 DNA: TGCGCCAGCAGCTCGGCCGGGACAGGGGCCTACGAGCAGTACTTC.

The chain joins TRBV30 to TRBJ2-7; 9 nucleotides agree with TRBD1. Germline-derived CDR1 and CDR2 are GTSNPN and SVGIG (reference sequence). The J segment lost 7 bases and the V segment lost 2 bases, leaving 9 bases of the junction unmatched. The CDR3 spans 14 residues. The CDR3 reads CAWSPIGTGNEQYF. The DNA of the CDR3 is TGTGCCTGGAGTCCGATCGGGACAGGGAATGAGCAGTACTTC.

The chain employs TRBV15 and TRBJ2-3; possible D gene TRBD2, 5 bases. Germline V lookup: CDR1 LNHNV, CDR2 YYDKDF (reference sequence). The CDR3 totals 13 residues. The V gene lost 0 bases and the J gene lost 9 bases, with 10 bases spanning the gap. DNA for the CDR3: TGTGCCACCAGCAGAGATGAGGGTGACACGCAGTATTTT. Amino acid sequence: CATSRDEGDTQYF.

The CDR3 nucleotides read TGTGCCAGCATATCAGGGGTCGGAAACACCATATATTTT. As protein: CASISGVGNTIYF. V gene TRBV2 combines with J gene TRBJ1-3; weak D call: TRBD1 (6 bases). Germline CDR1 reads SNHLY; CDR2 reads FYNNEI. The V end was cut by 7 bases, the J end by 4 bases, with 11 bases between. CDR3 length: 13 amino acids.

The V and J genes are TRBV7-2 and TRBJ2-3, with TRBD2 matching over 9 bases. This CDR3 contains 15 residues. Germline CDR1 is SGHTA and CDR2 is FQGNSA. Losses at the gene ends were 3 bases for V and 3 bases for J; bases not matched to a gene: 4. The CDR3 bases are TGTGCCAGCAGCTTTCGCGGGGGGGGGACAGATACGCAGTATTTT. Amino acid sequence: CASSFRGGGTDTQYF. Based on the CDR3 plus reference TRBV7-2 and TRBJ2-3, the full variable domain is GAGVSQSPSNKVTEKGKDVELRCDPISGHTALYWYRQSLGQGLEFLIYFQGNSAPDKSGLPSDRFSAERTGGSVSTLTIQRTQQEDSAVYLCASSFRGGGTDTQYFGPGTRLTVL.

V usage is TRBV20-1 and J usage is TRBJ1-1; no clear D. The CDR3 is 13 amino acids. CDR1 DFQATT and CDR2 SNEGSKA come from the germline V gene (reference sequence). The germline V and J ends were trimmed by 3 bases and 0 bases, with 8 bases remaining between them. This CDR3 is CSASARMNTEAFF. In nucleotides, the CDR3 is TGCAGTGCTAGTGCCAGAATGAACACTGAAGCTTTCTTT.

The chain recombines TRBV7-9 with TRBJ2-5; TRBD2 might be the D (6 bases). CDR1 is SEHNR and CDR2 is FQNEAQ in the germline V gene (reference sequence). This CDR3 has 14 amino acids. Trimming pared 3 bases from V and 3 bases from J, leaving 11 bases between. The CDR3 nucleotides are TGTGCCAGCAGCTTTGGAGGGGCTGAAGAGACCCAGTACTTC. This encodes CASSFGGAEETQYF.

V and J are TRBV4-3 and TRBJ2-7; TRBD2 matches at 10 bases. V gave up 0 bases and J gave up 4 bases; unmatched junction bases: 6. CDR1 is LGHNA and CDR2 is YSLEER in the germline V gene. The CDR3 has 16 amino acids. In DNA form, the CDR3 reads TGCGCCAGCAGCCAAGAGCTAGCGGGGGCAGCTTACGAGCAGTACTTC. The encoded protein is CASSQELAGAAYEQYF.